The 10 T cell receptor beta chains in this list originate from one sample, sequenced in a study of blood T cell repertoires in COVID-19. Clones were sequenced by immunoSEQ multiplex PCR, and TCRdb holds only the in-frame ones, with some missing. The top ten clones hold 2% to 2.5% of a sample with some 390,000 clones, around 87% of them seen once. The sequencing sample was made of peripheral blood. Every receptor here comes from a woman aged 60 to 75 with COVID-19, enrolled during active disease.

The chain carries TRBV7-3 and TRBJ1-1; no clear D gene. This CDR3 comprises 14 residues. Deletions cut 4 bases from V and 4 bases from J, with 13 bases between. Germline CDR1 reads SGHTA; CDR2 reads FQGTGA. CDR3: CASSSSEVRTEAFF. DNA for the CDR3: TGTGCCAGCAGCTCGTCGGAGGTTCGCACTGAAGCTTTCTTT. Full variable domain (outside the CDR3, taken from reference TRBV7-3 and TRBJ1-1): GAGVSQTPSNKVTEKGKYVELRCDPISGHTALYWYRQSLGQGPEFLIYFQGTGAADDSGLPNDRFFAVRPEGSVSTLKIQRTERGDSAVYLCASSSSEVRTEAFFGQGTRLTVV.

In DNA, the CDR3 is TGTGCCAGCAGCCCAGGGGGCATCTATGGCTACACCTTC. Its protein product is CASSPGGIYGYTF. V gene TRBV5-4 combines with J gene TRBJ1-2; 8 bases fit TRBD1. CDR3 length equals 13 residues. The V and J ends lost 4 bases and 4 bases, in that order; junction bases with no gene match: 3. Germline V gene data show CDR1 as SGHNT and CDR2 as YYREEE (reference sequence).

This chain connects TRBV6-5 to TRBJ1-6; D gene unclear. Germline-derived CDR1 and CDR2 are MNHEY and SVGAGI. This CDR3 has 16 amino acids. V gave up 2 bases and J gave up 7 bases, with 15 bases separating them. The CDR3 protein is CASSYTDVEVNSPLHF. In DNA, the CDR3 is TGTGCCAGCAGTTACACAGATGTGGAGGTGAATTCACCCCTCCACTTT.

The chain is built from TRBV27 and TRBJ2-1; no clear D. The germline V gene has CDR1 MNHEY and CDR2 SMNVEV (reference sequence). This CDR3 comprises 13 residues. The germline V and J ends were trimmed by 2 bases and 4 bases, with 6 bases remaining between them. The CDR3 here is CASSLIGYNEQFF. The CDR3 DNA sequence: TGTGCCAGCAGTTTAATCGGTTACAATGAGCAGTTCTTC.

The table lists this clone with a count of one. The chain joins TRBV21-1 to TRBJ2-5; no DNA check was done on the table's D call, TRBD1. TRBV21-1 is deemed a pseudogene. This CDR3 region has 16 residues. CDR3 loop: CASSKAGHWYQETQYF. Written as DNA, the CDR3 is TGTGCCAGCAGCAAAGCGGGACACTGGTACCAAGAGACCCAGTACTTC.

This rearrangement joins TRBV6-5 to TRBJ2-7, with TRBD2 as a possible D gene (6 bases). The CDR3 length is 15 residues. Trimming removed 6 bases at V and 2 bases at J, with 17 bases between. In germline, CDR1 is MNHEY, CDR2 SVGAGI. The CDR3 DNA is TGTGCCAGCAGAAGAACGACGGAGGGAACCTACGAGCAGTACTTC. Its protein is CASRRTTEGTYEQYF.

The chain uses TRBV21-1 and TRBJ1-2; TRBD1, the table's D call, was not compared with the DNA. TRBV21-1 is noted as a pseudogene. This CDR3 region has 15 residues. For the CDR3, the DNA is TGTGCCAGCAGCACGAGACAGGTTTACAACTATGGCTACACCTTC. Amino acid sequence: CASSTRQVYNYGYTF.

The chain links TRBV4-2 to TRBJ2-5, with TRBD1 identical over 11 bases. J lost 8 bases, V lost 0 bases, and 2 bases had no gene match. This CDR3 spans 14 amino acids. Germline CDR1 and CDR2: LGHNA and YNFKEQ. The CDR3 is CASSQDGTGGTQYF. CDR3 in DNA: TGTGCCAGCAGCCAAGATGGGACAGGGGGAACCCAGTACTTC.

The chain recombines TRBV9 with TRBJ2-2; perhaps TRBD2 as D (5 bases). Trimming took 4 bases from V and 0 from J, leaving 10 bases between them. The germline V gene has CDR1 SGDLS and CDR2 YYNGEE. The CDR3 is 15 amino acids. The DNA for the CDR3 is TGTGCCAGCAGCTTGGGAGCTTCGAACACCGGGGAGCTGTTTTTT. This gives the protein CASSLGASNTGELFF. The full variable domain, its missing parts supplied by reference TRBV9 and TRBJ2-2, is DSGVTQTPKHLITATGQRVTLRCSPRSGDLSVYWYQQSLDQGLQFLIQYYNGEERAKGNILERFSAQQFPDLHSELNLSSLELGDSALYFCASSLGASNTGELFFGEGSRLTVL.

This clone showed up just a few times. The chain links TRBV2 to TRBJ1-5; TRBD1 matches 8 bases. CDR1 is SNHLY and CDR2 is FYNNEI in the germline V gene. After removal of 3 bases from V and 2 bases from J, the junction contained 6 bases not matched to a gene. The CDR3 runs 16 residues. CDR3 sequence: CASSDARGLGNQPQHF. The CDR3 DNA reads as TGTGCCAGCAGTGATGCCAGGGGGCTAGGCAATCAGCCCCAGCATTTT.